This TCR beta chain emerged from a study of lymphopenia after photon versus proton radiotherapy. The study, taken as a whole, reports: Post-nadir TCR diversity decline inversely tracked overall survival among those who died. Only patients who died were analyzed for survival; proton advantage is unproven. Under photons, naive T cells and diversity fell while effector/memory populations rose. After lymphocyte nadir, photon-treated repertoires showed oligoclonal expansion, especially CD8+ Temra.

As for this clone: Its antigen is not identified.

The data were produced by immunoSEQ multiplex PCR, yet TCRdb's version contains in-frame clones alone and is incomplete. The data hold approximately 30,000 clones, with 81% observed a single time. V lost 2 bases, J lost 5 bases, and 9 bases stayed unmatched. Per germline, CDR1 MNHNY and CDR2 SVGAGI (reference sequence). The CDR3 covers 16 residues. This receptor was identified in a man aged 50-60 years with gastric cancer. The sequencing used peripheral blood, collected from a patient treated with photon-based radiotherapy. This sequence joins TRBV6-6 and TRBJ2-5; 9 bases agree with TRBD2. The DNA for the CDR3 is TGTGCCAGCAGTTACGGCGGGCGGGGGGGCATGGAGACCCAGTACTTC. As protein: CASSYGGRGGMETQYF.